This T cell receptor beta chain was documented in a study of OX40 agonist ivuxolimab in advanced cancers. About the research overall: The mean age was approximately 56 years, ranging from about 20 to 79, with less than 90% of participants male. General study points: In general, CD8+ T cells held more expanded clones than CD4+ did, on average.

The CDR3 is 17 amino acids. The V end lost 2 bases, the J end lost 2 bases, and 19 bases lay between the germline ends. Looked up from germline, CDR1 is SEHNR and CDR2 is FQNEAQ (reference sequence). Enrollment shut out patients with autoimmune disease history or systemic immunosuppression. A remark on this clone: The antigen is unknown.

Here immunoSEQ multiplex PCR was the method, and the copy in TCRdb shows in-frame clones only, minus some. The sample includes roughly 51,000 clones, approximately 88% of them seen just once. V is TRBV7-9 and J is TRBJ2-7, with a tentative D call TRBD1 (6 bases). The specimen comprised CD4+ or CD8+ T cells sorted from blood, sampled in a trial of the OX40 agonist ivuxolimab. This TCR was recovered from an adult with an advanced solid tumor such as melanoma, head and neck, liver or kidney cancer. The CDR3 reads CASSLLIRDTSPYEQYV. The CDR3 region has the DNA TGTGCCAGCAGCTTACTAATTCGGGACACAAGTCCCTACGAGCAGTACGTC.